Following are 13 T cell receptor beta chains from one sample sequenced in a study of blood T cells in healthy people across ages. Using a J-beta primer mix together with a sample-barcoded 5' primer, a second PCR was run for about 7 to 12 cycles. TCRdb re-analysed the 5' RACE reads in MiXCR, keeping a single row per CDR3 protein. The sample shows 500,000 to 700,000 distinct CDR3 sequences, approximately 30% of them seen only once. The sample taken for sequencing was blood. The receptors shown here come from an elderly woman in good health.

Concerning this clonotype: A read error is possible here, since a much larger clone lies one base away. This chain connects TRBV20-1 to TRBJ2-4, with TRBD1 identical over 10 bases. The ends lost 5 bases at V and 15 bases at J; junction bases unmatched: 7. CDR1 and CDR2 from the germline V gene are DFQATT and SNEGSKA (reference sequence). The CDR3 covers 11 residues. The CDR3 reads CSAGTGDERYF. The CDR3 DNA sequence: TGCAGTGCTGGGACAGGGGACGAGCGGTACTTC.

V gene TRBV7-2 combines with J gene TRBJ2-3, with D perhaps TRBD2 (7 bases). V lost 1 base and J lost 0, with 14 bases in between. Germline-derived CDR1 and CDR2 are SGHTA and FQGNSA. The CDR3 has 17 residues. CDR3 coding DNA: TGTGCCAGCAGCTTAGTCCACGCGGGGGCCAGCACAGATACGCAGTATTTT. Translation gives CASSLVHAGASTDTQYF.

There are many counts of this clonotype. CDR3 sequence: CASTSGGLDQFF. The CDR3 DNA reads as TGCGCCAGCACGAGTGGGGGGCTGGATCAGTTCTTC. The J gene is TRBJ2-1, the V gene TRBV5-1; D possibly uses TRBD1 or TRBD2 (6 bases each). V dropped 6 bases and J dropped 13 bases, with 17 bases sitting between them. The CDR3 spans 12 residues. Looked up from germline, CDR1 is SGHRS and CDR2 is YFSETQ.

This clonotype was detected many times. J is TRBJ2-5 and V is TRBV2, with 14 bases aligning to TRBD2. V lost 8 bases to trimming and J lost 3 bases; unmatched junction nucleotides: 2. From germline, CDR1 is SNHLY and CDR2 FYNNEI. The CDR3 length is 14 residues. This CDR3 is CASSGLAGEETQYF. The CDR3 region has the DNA TGTGCCAGCTCGGGACTAGCGGGGGAAGAGACCCAGTACTTC.

This clonotype was seen many times. V and J are TRBV5-1 and TRBJ2-4, with D unclear. Trimming removed 0 bases from V and 0 bases from J, with 10 bases in between. The germline gives CDR1 SGHRS, CDR2 YFSETQ. The CDR3 runs 16 residues. The DNA for the CDR3 is TGCGCCAGCAGCTTGGAGGGCGGCTTAGCCAAAAACATTCAGTACTTC. Its translation: CASSLEGGLAKNIQYF.

This clonotype came up a few times. This clone may be a read error of a much larger clone one base away. The chain is built from TRBV15 and TRBJ2-1; D is possibly TRBD2 (6 bases). This CDR3 has 14 residues. Germline V gene data show CDR1 as LNHNV and CDR2 as YYDKDF (reference sequence). The CDR3 DNA sequence: TGTGCCACCAGCAGAGATTTGACTAGGAATGGGCAGTTCTTC. Protein: CATSRDLTRNGQFF.

Regarding this clonotype: A single base separates this from a much larger clone, so it may be a read error. The V gene is TRBV28, the J gene TRBJ2-4, with TRBD1 matching 7 bases. TRBJ2-7 explains the end of the DNA better; the J call may be wrong. Germline values: CDR1 MDHEN, CDR2 SYDVKM. This CDR3 is built from 13 residues. The CDR3 spells CASLKKGASEQYF. The CDR3 nucleotides read TGTGCCAGTCTGAAAAAGGGGGCATCCGAGCAGTACTTC.

At least ten counts were recorded for this clonotype. The chain links TRBV24-1 to TRBJ1-2; D is undetermined. The ends were cut back, 3 bases at V and 8 bases at J, with 6 bases in the middle. Germline V gene data show CDR1 as KGHDR and CDR2 as SFDVKD. The CDR3 loop spans 11 amino acids. In DNA, the CDR3 is TGTGCCACCAGTGATAACTGGGGCTACACCTTC. Protein sequence: CATSDNWGYTF.

The rearrangement joins TRBV6-2 or TRBV6-3 to TRBJ1-6; 7 bases fit TRBD1. The trim removed 10 bases at V and 8 bases at J, leaving 8 bases unmatched. CDR1 is MNHEY, CDR2 SVGEGT, per germline. The CDR3 runs to 13 residues. The CDR3 sequence: CATLRGLDSPLHF. CDR3 nucleotides: TGTGCCACCCTTAGGGGGCTGGATTCACCCCTCCACTTT.

As for this clonotype: A much larger clone sits a single nucleotide away, making a read error possible. The V call is TRBV20-1, the J call TRBJ2-7; D is perhaps TRBD1 (5 bases). This CDR3 comprises 11 residues. Germline values: CDR1 DFQATT, CDR2 SNEGSKA (reference sequence). The CDR3 DNA is TGCAGGGTTTCCAGGGTGGGCGAGCAGTACTTC. Amino acids: CRVSRVGEQYF.

Comment on this clonotype: This may arise from a read error, as a much more abundant clone is one base away. V gene TRBV27 combines with J gene TRBJ2-5; 11 nucleotides line up with TRBD2. Germline-derived CDR1 and CDR2 are MNHEY and SMNVEV (reference sequence). The CDR3 is 17 amino acids. V gave up 4 bases and J gave up 11 bases; unmatched junction bases: 18. The CDR3 sequence is CASSSRPAGLAGNEQYF. In DNA, the CDR3 is TGTGCCAGCAGTTCGCGTCCTGCCGGACTAGCGGGCAATGAGCAGTACTTC.

Comment on this clonotype: A clone one base away is much larger, so this may be a read error. V usage is TRBV4-1 and J usage is TRBJ1-5, with 8 bases matching TRBD1. CDR3 size: 17 residues. From germline, CDR1 is MGHRA and CDR2 YSYEKL. CDR3 amino acids: CASSQDIRGRDNRPQHF. The CDR3 DNA sequence: TGCGCCAGCAGCCAGGACATCAGGGGGCGCGACAATCGGCCCCAGCATTTT.

The chain has TRBV6-1 and TRBJ2-1, with D possibly matching TRBD2 (6 bases). The CDR3 has 14 residues. Trimming took off 2 bases at V and 9 bases at J, with 14 bases between the two ends. Germline V CDR1 and CDR2: MNHNS, SASEGT. Here the CDR3 reads CASSEYGEAAEQFF. In DNA form, the CDR3 reads TGTGCCAGCAGTGAATATGGGGAGGCGGCTGAGCAGTTCTTC.